The 20 T cell receptor beta chains given below trace back to one sample, sequenced in a study of Graves' ophthalmopathy and Graves' hyperthyroidism. Amplification targeted the TCR beta CDR3 regions, with RNA transcripts as the source material. An opening RT-PCR round employed HTBI primers and preceded a second-round multiplex PCR. TCRdb reanalysed the multiplex PCR reads using MiXCR and keeps one entry per CDR3 protein. In the table there are a few hundred thousand distinct CDR3 sequences, roughly a sixth of which are singletons. Sequencing was performed on peripheral blood. These receptors originate from an adult woman with stable Graves' hyperthyroidism.

The table lists this clonotype with many counts. V and J are TRBV19 and TRBJ1-1; weak D call: TRBD1 (6 bases). Germline V gene sequence: CDR1 LNHDA, CDR2 SQIVND (reference sequence). The CDR3 is 13 amino acids. Deletions cut 5 bases from V and 1 base from J, with 8 bases between. CDR3 amino acids: CASSATGNTEAFF. The CDR3 DNA reads TGTGCCAGTAGTGCGACAGGGAACACTGAAGCTTTCTTT.

This clonotype has a count of ten or more. J is TRBJ2-7 and V is TRBV4-1; D gene ambiguous. V lost 0 bases and J lost 0, with 3 bases in between. Germline loops: CDR1 MGHRA, CDR2 YSYEKL. CDR3 size: 13 residues. This CDR3 reads CASSQEASYEQYF. The CDR3 region has the DNA TGCGCCAGCAGCCAAGAGGCCTCCTACGAGCAGTACTTC.

This clonotype has ten or more counts. Here the CDR3 DNA reads TGCAGTGCTAGAGAATGGCTAGCAGAAGAGACCCAGTACTTC. This gives the protein CSAREWLAEETQYF. The chain joins TRBV20-1 to TRBJ2-5; D perhaps matches TRBD2 (5 bases). The CDR3 is 14 residues long. Deletions cut 0 bases from V and 3 bases from J, with 11 bases between. Germline values: CDR1 DFQATT, CDR2 SNEGSKA (reference sequence).

This clonotype has a handful of counts. CDR3 region: CASSLAGARGWETQYF. The DNA of the CDR3 is TGCGCCAGCAGCTTGGCCGGGGCAAGGGGTTGGGAGACCCAGTACTTC. The chain carries TRBV5-1 and TRBJ2-5; D could derive from TRBD1 or TRBD2 (5 bases each). The germline V and J ends were trimmed by 0 bases and 5 bases, with 17 bases remaining between them. The germline V gene encodes CDR1 SGHRS and CDR2 YFSETQ. This CDR3 is built from 16 residues.

This clonotype occurred many times. J is TRBJ2-1 and V is TRBV28; weak D call: TRBD2 (6 bases). CDR3 length: 15 amino acids. CDR1 MDHEN and CDR2 SYDVKM come from the germline V gene. V shed 5 bases and J shed 4 bases, with 15 bases lying between them. CDR3 sequence: CASSAGTAGYNEQFF. The CDR3 DNA sequence: TGTGCCAGCAGTGCGGGAACGGCGGGATACAATGAGCAGTTCTTC.

Concerning this clonotype: One end of the junction varies from germline; a read error may be responsible. This chain links TRBV20-1 with TRBJ1-1; 7 bases are a match to TRBD1. Germline-derived CDR1 and CDR2 are DFQATT and SNEGSKA (reference sequence). The length of the CDR3 is 12 residues. The CDR3 protein is CSAINRGFRACF. The CDR3 bases are TGCAGCGCGATAAACAGGGGCTTCCGAGCTTGCTTT.

This clonotype has more than one count but fewer than ten. This likely comes from a read error, as the CDR3 has no conserved phenylalanine or tryptophan at its end. The J gene is TRBJ1-1, the V gene TRBV6-5, with 8 bases fitting TRBD1. The germline gives CDR1 MNHEY, CDR2 SVGAGI. Trimming cost V 8 bases and J 5 bases; bases outside gene matches: 7. This CDR3 is built from 13 residues. The CDR3 region is CASCSDRETEAFV. DNA for the CDR3: TGTGCCAGCTGTTCGGACAGGGAAACTGAAGCTTTCGTT.

This clonotype was picked up many times. V is TRBV7-9 and J is TRBJ1-5; D is unresolved. Germline values: CDR1 SEHNR, CDR2 FQNEAQ (reference sequence). The CDR3 covers 12 residues. The ends were cut back, 2 bases at V and 13 bases at J, with 12 bases in the middle. The chain's CDR3 is CASSLQDGGQHF. As DNA, the CDR3 is TGTGCCAGCAGCTTACAGGACGGTGGGCAGCATTTT.

Many counts were recorded for this clonotype. The chain recombines TRBV7-9 with TRBJ2-4; the D gene is possibly TRBD2 (5 bases). V was trimmed by 5 bases and J by 13 bases, leaving 18 bases between them. CDR1 is SEHNR and CDR2 is FQNEAQ in the germline V gene (reference sequence). The CDR3 spans 13 residues. CDR3 nucleotide sequence: TGTGCCAGCAGCGGTACAAAGGTGGAGCGGCAGTACTTC. As protein: CASSGTKVERQYF. Together with reference TRBV7-9 and TRBJ2-4, the CDR3 gives the full variable domain: DTGVSQNPRHKITKRGQNVTFRCDPISEHNRLYWYRQTLGQGPEFLTYFQNEAQLEKSRLLSDRFSAERPKGSFSTLEIQRTEQGDSAMYLCASSGTKVERQYFGAGTRLSVL.

Note on this clonotype: Just one base apart from a much larger clone, this may be a read error. The chain couples TRBV28 to TRBJ2-6; D assignment may be TRBD1 or TRBD2 (6 bases each). Germline CDR1 reads MDHEN; CDR2 reads SYDVKM. This CDR3 contains 18 residues. CDR3: CASSLMAVGGSGAYVLTF. The CDR3 nucleotides read TGTGCCAGCAGTTTGATGGCGGTGGGGGGCTCTGGGGCCTACGTCCTGACTTTC.

This clonotype was counted a few times. The rearrangement joins TRBV6-2 or TRBV6-3 to TRBJ2-7; 8 bases align to TRBD1. With V trimmed by 2 bases and J by 5 bases, 5 bases remained unmatched. Germline CDR1 MNHEY, CDR2 SVGEGT. This CDR3 is built from 14 residues. CDR3 sequence: CASSYSGQGNEQYF. The CDR3 region has the DNA TGTGCCAGCAGTTACAGTGGACAGGGAAACGAGCAGTACTTC.

There are many counts of this clonotype. The gene calls are TRBV20-1 and TRBJ1-3, with 7 bases lining up with TRBD1. The trim removed 3 bases at V and 0 bases at J, leaving 2 bases unmatched. In germline, CDR1 is DFQATT, CDR2 SNEGSKA (reference sequence). The CDR3 loop spans 14 amino acids. The CDR3 loop reads CSARPGGSGNTIYF. CDR3 DNA sequence: TGCAGTGCTAGGCCAGGGGGCTCTGGAAACACCATATATTTT.

The V and J genes are TRBV3-1 and TRBJ1-1, with no clear D. Germline-derived CDR1 and CDR2 are LGHDT and YNNKEL (reference sequence). The CDR3 contains 14 residues. Between the trimmed V and J ends, which lost 0 bases and 1 base, there was a span of 6 bases. The chain's CDR3 is CASSQEVGNTEAFF. In DNA form, the CDR3 reads TGTGCCAGCAGCCAAGAGGTTGGGAACACTGAAGCTTTCTTT.

This clonotype showed up many times. This chain joins TRBV12-3 or TRBV12-4 and TRBJ1-1; 7 bases line up with TRBD1. J gave up 1 base and V 7 bases, and 3 bases lay outside the gene matches. This CDR3 contains 13 residues. CDR3 loop: CASIRQGNTEAFF. CDR3 DNA: TGTGCCAGCATTAGACAGGGGAACACTGAAGCTTTCTTT.

This clonotype was seen repeatedly, ten times or more. The CDR3 loop is CASSWGETQYF. Written as DNA, the CDR3 is TGTGCCAGCAGTTGGGGGGAGACCCAGTACTTC. The chain carries TRBV12-3 or TRBV12-4 and TRBJ2-5; the D call may be TRBD1 or TRBD2 (5 bases each). The V end lost 4 bases, the J end lost 5 bases, and 5 bases lay between the germline ends. The CDR3 consists of 11 residues.

The table lists this clonotype with many counts. The V and J genes are TRBV20-1 and TRBJ2-7, with D hard to call. Trimming removed 3 bases at V and 6 bases at J, with 9 bases between. The CDR3 consists of 11 residues. Germline assignment: CDR1 DFQATT and CDR2 SNEGSKA (reference sequence). The CDR3 here is CSARENGEQYF. The CDR3 DNA reads as TGCAGTGCTAGGGAGAATGGCGAGCAGTACTTC.

This clonotype was detected a few times. A much larger clone lies a single base off, so this may be a read error. V gene TRBV28 combines with J gene TRBJ1-1; D is unclear. Per germline, CDR1 MDHEN and CDR2 SYDVKM. The CDR3 loop spans 14 amino acids. This CDR3 reads CASSSPRDYTEACF. In DNA form, the CDR3 reads TGTGCCAGCAGTTCGCCCAGAGATTACACTGAAGCTTGCTTT.

Here the CDR3 reads CASSDPGGGAFF. Here the CDR3 DNA reads TGCGCCAGCAGTGACCCGGGGGGGGGTGCTTTCTTT. The chain uses TRBV10-2 and TRBJ1-1; TRBD1 is a possible D gene (5 bases). CDR3 size: 12 residues. Trimming took off 3 bases at V and 11 bases at J, with 13 bases between the two ends. Germline V CDR1 and CDR2: WSHSY, SAAADI.

This clonotype was picked up many times. V is TRBV12-3 or TRBV12-4 and J is TRBJ1-2; possible D gene TRBD1, 5 bases. Trimming took 10 bases from V and 3 from J, leaving 15 bases between them. The CDR3 length is 13 residues. CDR3 coding DNA: TGTGCCACCCTAAGGGGTTCACACTATGGCTACACCTTC. It encodes CATLRGSHYGYTF.

This clonotype was observed at least ten times. CDR3 residues: CASSYSIRGQAGGGYTF. The CDR3 DNA follows: TGTGCCAGCAGTTACTCGATCCGGGGACAGGCAGGAGGAGGCTACACCTTC. The chain uses TRBV6-5 and TRBJ1-2, with 8 positions matching TRBD1. The CDR3 consists of 17 residues. Trimming cost V 0 bases and J 8 bases; bases outside gene matches: 14. Looked up from germline, CDR1 is MNHEY and CDR2 is SVGAGI.